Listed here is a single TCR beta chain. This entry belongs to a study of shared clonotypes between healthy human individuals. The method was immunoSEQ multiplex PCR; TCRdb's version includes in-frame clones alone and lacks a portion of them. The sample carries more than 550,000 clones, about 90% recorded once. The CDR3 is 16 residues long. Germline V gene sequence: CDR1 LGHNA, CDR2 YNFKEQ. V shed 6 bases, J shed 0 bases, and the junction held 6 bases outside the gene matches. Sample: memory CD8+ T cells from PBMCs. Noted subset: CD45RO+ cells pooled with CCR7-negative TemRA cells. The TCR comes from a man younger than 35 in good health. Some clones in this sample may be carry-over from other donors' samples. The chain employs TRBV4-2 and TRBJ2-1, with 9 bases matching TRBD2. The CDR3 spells CASSPLAGNSYNEQFF. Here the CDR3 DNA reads TGTGCCAGCAGTCCCCTAGCGGGGAACTCCTACAATGAGCAGTTCTTC.